A single sample is the source of the 11 T cell receptor beta chains below, sequenced in a study of cytomegalovirus exposure and HLA in healthy donors. The PCR had 60 Vbeta and 13 Jbeta primers. The assay was immunoSEQ multiplex PCR, and TCRdb's table has in-frame clones only and misses some. This table holds approximately 76,000 clones, around 80% found once. The material sequenced was PBMCs. The receptor source for this set is a man aged 25-40 years in good health and CMV-seronegative.

V gene TRBV30 combines with J gene TRBJ1-6, with 7 bases lining up with TRBD1. Germline CDR1 and CDR2: GTSNPN and SVGIG (reference sequence). This CDR3 spans 14 amino acids. Trimming removed 5 bases from V and 7 bases from J; junction bases left unmatched: 8. CDR3 residues: CAWSMGQNNSPLHF. As DNA, the CDR3 is TGTGCCTGGTCAATGGGACAGAACAATTCACCCCTCCACTTT.

This sequence joins TRBV18 and TRBJ1-3, with unresolved D. This CDR3 has 15 amino acids. The germline V and J ends were trimmed by 5 bases and 2 bases, with 13 bases remaining between them. Germline V gene data show CDR1 as KGHSH and CDR2 as LQKENI. The chain's CDR3 is CASSGTVYAGNTIYF. DNA for the CDR3: TGTGCCAGCTCAGGAACAGTATACGCTGGAAACACCATATATTTT.

The gene calls are TRBV4-2 and TRBJ2-1, with 8 positions matching TRBD2. Germline-derived CDR1 and CDR2 are LGHNA and YNFKEQ. The CDR3 consists of 16 residues. J gave up 4 bases and V 4 bases, and 9 bases lay outside the gene matches. CDR3 amino acids: CASSLSGSGGYNEQFF. The DNA for the CDR3 is TGTGCCAGCAGCCTCAGCGGCAGCGGGGGTTACAATGAGCAGTTCTTC.

The chain couples TRBV9 to TRBJ2-3; perhaps TRBD2 as D (5 bases). The CDR3 runs to 14 residues. The germline V gene encodes CDR1 SGDLS and CDR2 YYNGEE. V was cut by 0 bases and J by 3 bases, with 8 bases left in between. In DNA, the CDR3 is TGTGCCAGCAGCGTAGAACTAGAAACAGATACGCAGTATTTT. Translating gives CASSVELETDTQYF.

The chain joins TRBV6-5 to TRBJ2-1; TRBD2 is a possible D gene (6 bases). CDR1 and CDR2 from the germline V gene are MNHEY and SVGAGI. The CDR3 is 15 residues long. The ends were cut back, 6 bases at V and 4 bases at J, with 16 bases in the middle. CDR3 sequence reads: CASRLGRQMYNEQFF. CDR3 nucleotides: TGTGCCAGCAGGCTCGGGAGACAGATGTACAATGAGCAGTTCTTC.

The DNA for the CDR3 is TGTGCCAGCAGCTTTAGGACTAGCGGGGGGGCCTCGGATACGCAGTATTTT. This gives the protein CASSFRTSGGASDTQYF. The V call is TRBV5-6, the J call TRBJ2-3; 15 positions match TRBD2. The junction had 7 bases not matched to a gene; V was cut back by 2 bases and J by 6 bases. In germline, CDR1 is SGHDT, CDR2 YYEEEE. The CDR3 extends over 17 amino acids.

A single count supports this clone. The V and J genes are TRBV30 and TRBJ2-2; D not resolved. CDR1 is GTSNPN, CDR2 SVGIG, per germline (reference sequence). Trimming cost V 1 base and J 3 bases, with 6 bases left between them. The CDR3 consists of 13 residues. DNA for the CDR3: TGTGCCTGGAGTGGAGGTTACACCGGGGAGCTGTTTTTT. As protein: CAWSGGYTGELFF.

This clone occurred a few times. This rearrangement joins TRBV5-4 to TRBJ2-5; maybe TRBD1 (6 bases). From germline, CDR1 is SGHNT and CDR2 YYREEE (reference sequence). The CDR3 loop spans 13 amino acids. V gave up 5 bases and J gave up 2 bases, with 10 bases separating them. The CDR3 is CASRPGQQETQYF. As DNA, the CDR3 is TGTGCCAGCAGGCCCGGACAGCAAGAGACCCAGTACTTC.

V gene TRBV30 combines with J gene TRBJ2-5; 8 bases are shared with TRBD1. The CDR3 extends over 16 amino acids. Germline CDR1 and CDR2: GTSNPN and SVGIG (reference sequence). Unmatched junction bases numbered 8, after V lost 1 base and J lost 1 base. CDR3 in DNA: TGTGCCTGGAGTGGGTTTAAAACAGGGGGCCAAGAGACCCAGTACTTC. It specifies CAWSGFKTGGQETQYF. The entire variable domain, with the rest obtained from reference TRBV30 and TRBJ2-5, is as follows: SQTIHQWPATLVQPVGSPLSLECTVEGTSNPNLYWYRQAAGRGLQLLFYSVGIGQISSEVPQNLSASRPQDRQFILSSKKLLLSDSGFYLCAWSGFKTGGQETQYFGPGTRLLVL.

The V gene is TRBV7-2, the J gene TRBJ2-7, with 7 bases matching TRBD1. The CDR3 is 16 residues long. Germline V gene lookup returns CDR1 SGHTA and CDR2 FQGNSA. After removal of 6 bases from V and 7 bases from J, the junction contained 18 bases not matched to a gene. The DNA of the CDR3 is TGTGCCAGCAGTAAACAGGGGCTACTAAATTCGGGGGAGCAGTACTTC. Protein sequence: CASSKQGLLNSGEQYF.

V and J are TRBV6-5 and TRBJ2-2; D is perhaps TRBD2 (5 bases). Germline-derived CDR1 and CDR2 are MNHEY and SVGAGI. The CDR3 sequence is 14 residues long. Trimming took off 5 bases at V and 7 bases at J, with 14 bases between the two ends. DNA of the CDR3: TGTGCCAGCAGTCGAACTCCCGCGGGCGGGGAGCTGTTTTTT. It is translated as CASSRTPAGGELFF.